These T cell receptor beta chains were read from a single sample in a study of control samples from healthy donors and cancer patients. Clones were sequenced by immunoSEQ multiplex PCR, and TCRdb holds only the in-frame ones, with some missing. This table holds some 110,000 clones, over 75% found once. The sequenced sample consisted of PBMCs. The receptors shown here come from a woman aged 45-65 years with colorectal cancer. Both conserved end residues are part of each CDR3. The order of the fields is V gene, CDR3 protein.

TRBV30	CAWSGLAGGDISYEQYF
TRBV19	CASKRTGATDTQYF
TRBV6-1	CASSEQGARFEKLFF
TRBV7-2	CASSFDGVGNTIYF
TRBV11-2	CASSEDTFRYTNTGELFF
TRBV11-2	CASSFQGQGTYEQYF
TRBV19	CASSGDPSQPQHF
TRBV29-1	CSVVGGLARSSYNEQFF
TRBV27	CATALGPSYEQYF
TRBV6-5	CASRGDSTGAEAFF
TRBV6-6	CASSLPANTEAFF
TRBV4-1	CASSQDGTLEPYEQYF
TRBV28	CASSPYRGQETQYF
TRBV9	CASRGGSGRAGELFF
TRBV7-3	CASSMARAGELFF
TRBV10-1	CASSVLVGGGVIVHTEAFF
TRBV19	CASSSQGAANTEAFF
TRBV6-5	CASSYSPSSGHNEQFF
TRBV29-1	CSANDRGNTEAFF
TRBV29-1	CSVALIGHEQYF
TRBV29-1	CSVQGWLNTEAFF
TRBV6-6	CASSYLGRRTDTQYF
TRBV9	CASSVDLGMAGRYEQYF
TRBV25-1	CASSPSPGQTYGYTF
TRBV3-1/TRBV3-2	CASSQEGETQYF
TRBV7-3	CASSAGRAGETQYF
TRBV4-2	CASSQDLGGSGFAGDTQYF
TRBV3-1/TRBV3-2	CASSQRRVQETQYF
TRBV20-1	CSANGTPKAFF
TRBV30	CAWSNERTGAGANVLTF
TRBV29-1	CSVVHHSGNTIYF
TRBV13	CASSLAISGNTIYF
TRBV13	CASSSNPWGAYEKLFF
TRBV12-3/TRBV12-4	CATMTRYNSPLHF
TRBV5-6	CASSPGGALQETQYF
TRBV20-1	CSATYTEAFF
TRBV5-6	CASSLASTDTQYF
TRBV9	CASSVGSISSGANVLTF
TRBV5-1	CASSVTGPGDTGELFF
TRBV6-5	CASSRTGNTGELFF
TRBV7-9	CASSLRGGLAYEQYF
TRBV9	CASSEGQDTEAFF
TRBV6-5	CASRLRTDSYEQYF
TRBV30	CACGTSGVGTDTQYF
TRBV3-1/TRBV3-2	CASSVWQGLGTEAFF
TRBV9	CASSVGGAEVDNEQFF
TRBV30	CAWTGGYTEAFF
TRBV5-1	CASGERQHYGYTF
TRBV28	CASNPNLYQETQYF
TRBV3-1/TRBV3-2	CASSQDRVSNQPQHF
TRBV30	CAWSVPRTGRSYEQYF
TRBV12-5	CASGYVPGAQETQYF
TRBV18	CASSPPSNTDTQYF
TRBV5-1	CASSLEGQNTEAFF
TRBV25-1	CASSEYLTGHEQYF